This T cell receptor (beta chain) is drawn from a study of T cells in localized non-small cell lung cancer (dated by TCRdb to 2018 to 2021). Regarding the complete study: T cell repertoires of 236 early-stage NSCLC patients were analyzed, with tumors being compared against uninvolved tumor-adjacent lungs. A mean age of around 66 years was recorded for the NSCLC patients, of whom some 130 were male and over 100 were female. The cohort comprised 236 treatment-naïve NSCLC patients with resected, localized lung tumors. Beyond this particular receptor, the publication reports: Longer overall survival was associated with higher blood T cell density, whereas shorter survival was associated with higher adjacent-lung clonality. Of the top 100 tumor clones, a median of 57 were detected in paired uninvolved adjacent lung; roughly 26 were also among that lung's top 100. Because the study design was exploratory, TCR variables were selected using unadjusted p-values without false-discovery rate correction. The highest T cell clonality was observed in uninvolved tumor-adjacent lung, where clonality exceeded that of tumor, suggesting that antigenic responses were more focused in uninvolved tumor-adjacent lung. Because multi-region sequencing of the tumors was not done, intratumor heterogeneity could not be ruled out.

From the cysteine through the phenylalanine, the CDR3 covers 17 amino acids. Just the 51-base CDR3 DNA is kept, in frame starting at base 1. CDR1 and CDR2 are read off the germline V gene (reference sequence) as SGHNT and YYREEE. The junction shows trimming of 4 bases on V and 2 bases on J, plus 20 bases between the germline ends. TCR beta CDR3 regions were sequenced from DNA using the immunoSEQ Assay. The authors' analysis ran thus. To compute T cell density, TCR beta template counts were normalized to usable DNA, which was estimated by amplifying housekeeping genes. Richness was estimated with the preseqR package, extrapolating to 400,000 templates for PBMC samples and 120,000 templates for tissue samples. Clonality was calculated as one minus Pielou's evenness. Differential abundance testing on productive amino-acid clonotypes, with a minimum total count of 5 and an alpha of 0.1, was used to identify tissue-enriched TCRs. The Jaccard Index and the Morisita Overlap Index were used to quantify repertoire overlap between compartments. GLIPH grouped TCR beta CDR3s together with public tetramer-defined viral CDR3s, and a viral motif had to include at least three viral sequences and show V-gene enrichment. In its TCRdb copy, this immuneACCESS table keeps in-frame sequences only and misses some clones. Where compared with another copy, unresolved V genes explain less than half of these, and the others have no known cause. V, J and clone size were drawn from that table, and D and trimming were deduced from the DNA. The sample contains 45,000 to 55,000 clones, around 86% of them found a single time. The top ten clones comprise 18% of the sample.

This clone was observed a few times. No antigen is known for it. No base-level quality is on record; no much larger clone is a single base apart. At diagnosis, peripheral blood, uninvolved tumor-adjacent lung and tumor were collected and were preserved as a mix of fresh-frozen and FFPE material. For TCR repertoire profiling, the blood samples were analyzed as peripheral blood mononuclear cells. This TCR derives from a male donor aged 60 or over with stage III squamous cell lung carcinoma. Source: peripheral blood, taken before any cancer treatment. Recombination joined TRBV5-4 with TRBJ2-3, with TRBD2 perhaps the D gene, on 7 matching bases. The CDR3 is CASSRGGAGSFTDTQYF. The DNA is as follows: TGTGCCAGCAGCCGCGGGGGCGCGGGGTCCTTCACAGATACGCAGTATTTT.